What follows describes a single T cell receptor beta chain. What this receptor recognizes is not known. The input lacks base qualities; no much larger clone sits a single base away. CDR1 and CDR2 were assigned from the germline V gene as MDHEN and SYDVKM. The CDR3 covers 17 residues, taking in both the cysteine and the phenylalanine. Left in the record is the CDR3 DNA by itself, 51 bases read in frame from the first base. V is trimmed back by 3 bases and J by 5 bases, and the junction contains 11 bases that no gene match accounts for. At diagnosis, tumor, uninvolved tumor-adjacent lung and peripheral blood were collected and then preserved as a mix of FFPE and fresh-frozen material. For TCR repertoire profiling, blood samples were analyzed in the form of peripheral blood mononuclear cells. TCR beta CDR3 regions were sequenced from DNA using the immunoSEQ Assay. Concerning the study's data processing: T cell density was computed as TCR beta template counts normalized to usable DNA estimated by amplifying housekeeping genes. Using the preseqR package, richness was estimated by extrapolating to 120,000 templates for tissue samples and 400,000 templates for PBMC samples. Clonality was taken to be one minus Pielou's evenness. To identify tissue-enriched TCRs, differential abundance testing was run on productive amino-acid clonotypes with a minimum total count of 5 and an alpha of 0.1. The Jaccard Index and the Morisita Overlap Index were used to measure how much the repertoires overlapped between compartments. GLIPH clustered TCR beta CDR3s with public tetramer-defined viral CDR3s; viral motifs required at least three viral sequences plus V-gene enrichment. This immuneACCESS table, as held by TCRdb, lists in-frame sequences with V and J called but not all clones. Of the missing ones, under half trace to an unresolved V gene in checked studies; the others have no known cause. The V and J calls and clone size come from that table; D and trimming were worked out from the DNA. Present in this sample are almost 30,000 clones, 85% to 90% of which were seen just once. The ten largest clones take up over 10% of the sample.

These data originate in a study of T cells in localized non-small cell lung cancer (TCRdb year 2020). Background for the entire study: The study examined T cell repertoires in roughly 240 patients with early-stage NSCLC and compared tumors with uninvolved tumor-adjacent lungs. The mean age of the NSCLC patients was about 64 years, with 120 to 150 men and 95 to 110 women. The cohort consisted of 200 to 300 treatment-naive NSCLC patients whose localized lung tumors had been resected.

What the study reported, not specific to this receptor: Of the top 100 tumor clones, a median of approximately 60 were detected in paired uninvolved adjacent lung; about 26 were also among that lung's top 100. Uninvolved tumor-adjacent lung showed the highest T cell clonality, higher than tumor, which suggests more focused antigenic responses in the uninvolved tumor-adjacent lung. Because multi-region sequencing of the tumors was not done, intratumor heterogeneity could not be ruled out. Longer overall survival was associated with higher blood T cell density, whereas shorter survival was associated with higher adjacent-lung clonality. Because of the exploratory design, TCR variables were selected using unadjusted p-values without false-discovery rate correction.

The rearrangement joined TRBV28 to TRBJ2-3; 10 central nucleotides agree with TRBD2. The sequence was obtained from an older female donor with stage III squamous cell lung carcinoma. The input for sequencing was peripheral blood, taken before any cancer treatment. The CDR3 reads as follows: CASSFSHSGGRQDTQYF. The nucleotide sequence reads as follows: TGTGCCAGCAGTTTTTCTCATAGCGGGGGGCGCCAAGATACGCAGTATTTT. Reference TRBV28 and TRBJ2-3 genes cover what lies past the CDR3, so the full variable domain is DVKVTQSSRYLVKRTGEKVFLECVQDMDHENMFWYRQDPGLGLRLIYFSYDVKMKEKGDIPEGYSVSREKKERFSLILESASTNQTSMYLCASSFSHSGGRQDTQYFGPGTRLTVL.